This T cell receptor beta chain was identified during a study of blood T cell repertoires in COVID-19. At the level of the study: T cells, B-cell-depleted T cells, or PBMCs provided the cDNA or gDNA that served as material.

Repertoires were generated with immunoSEQ multiplex PCR, while TCRdb's copy carries only in-frame clones and drops some. Of 200,000 to 300,000 clones listed, 87% are singletons. In germline, CDR1 is SGHVS, CDR2 FNYEAQ. Trimming pared 4 bases from V and 1 base from J, leaving 7 bases between. This CDR3 region has 13 residues. The receptor's source is a woman in her thirties with acute COVID-19. This chain uses TRBV7-6 with TRBJ1-1; tentatively, D is TRBD1 (6 bases). Sequenced material: PBMCs or T cells enriched from blood (not recorded which). The CDR3: CASSWGQNTEAFF. Written as DNA, the CDR3 is TGTGCCAGCAGCTGGGGACAGAACACTGAAGCTTTCTTT.